Each of the 22 T cell receptor beta chains below was sequenced from the same sample in a study of T cell responses to AZD1222 COVID-19 vaccine listed by TCRdb under 2021. Libraries were built with the immunoSEQ multiplex PCR assay. TCRdb re-hosts the immuneACCESS table, in-frame sequences only. Its copies lack some clones; in the studies checked, an unresolved V gene accounts for under half of them, and the cause for the rest is not known. The sample has some 140,000 clones on record, 91% of them singletons. The ten largest clones capture approximately 2.6% of the sample. This sample's time point label indicates: baseline before first vaccination. Sequenced material: peripheral blood, taken on day 0 of AZD1222 vaccination. These receptors all come from an adult in good health.

This sequence joins TRBV25-1 and TRBJ1-6; tentatively, D is TRBD1 (5 bases). The CDR3 contains 13 residues. Trimming took 6 bases from V and 8 from J, leaving 11 bases between them. Germline CDR1 is MGHDK and CDR2 is SYGVNS. DNA of the CDR3: TGTGCCAGCAGGAGGGGCACTGATTCACCCCTCCACTTT. Its translation: CASRRGTDSPLHF. Full variable domain (remainder filled in from reference TRBV25-1 and TRBJ1-6): EADIYQTPRYLVIGTGKKITLECSQTMGHDKMYWYQQDPGMELHLIHYSYGVNSTEKGDLSSESTVSRIRTEHFPLTLESARPSHTSQYLCASRRGTDSPLHFGNGTRLTVT.

The chain couples TRBV9 to TRBJ1-1; D is unresolved. This CDR3 is 14 amino acids long. V lost 3 bases and J 6 bases, leaving 15 bases between the germline ends. The germline V gene has CDR1 SGDLS and CDR2 YYNGEE. Written as DNA, the CDR3 is TGTGCCAGCAGCGAGGTGGGCCGCGGCGCTGAAGCTTTCTTT. Translating gives CASSEVGRGAEAFF.

The chain has TRBV27 and TRBJ1-1; TRBD1 matches 9 bases. Trimming cost V 4 bases and J 5 bases; bases outside gene matches: 5. CDR1 MNHEY and CDR2 SMNVEV come from the germline V gene (reference sequence). The CDR3 length is 14 residues. The CDR3 here is CASSSMTGGTEAFF. CDR3 bases: TGTGCCAGCAGTTCCATGACAGGGGGTACTGAAGCTTTCTTT.

DNA of the CDR3: TGCGCCAGCAGTGGGCGCGCCAGGGATGAGCAGTTCTTC. Translating it yields CASSGRARDEQFF. The chain employs TRBV10-1 and TRBJ2-1; perhaps TRBD1 as D (5 bases). From germline, CDR1 is WNHNN and CDR2 SYGVQD (reference sequence). The ends were cut back, 4 bases at V and 8 bases at J, with 12 bases in the middle. The CDR3 contains 13 residues.

V and J are TRBV30 and TRBJ1-1; D is possibly TRBD1 (5 bases). Germline CDR1 is GTSNPN and CDR2 is SVGIG (reference sequence). V shed 5 bases and J shed 5 bases, with 15 bases lying between them. There are 13 residues in the CDR3. The CDR3 nucleotides read TGTGCCTGGGGACGTGGGGGGAGGACTGAAGCTTTCTTT. It codes for CAWGRGGRTEAFF.

The rearrangement links TRBV7-8 to TRBJ1-5; tentatively, D is TRBD1 (5 bases). Germline CDR1 is SGHVS and CDR2 is FQNEAQ. CDR3 size: 13 residues. The V gene lost 4 bases and the J gene lost 7 bases, with 11 bases spanning the gap. The CDR3 loop reads CASSSSGVQPQHF. The DNA for the CDR3 is TGTGCCAGCAGCTCCTCGGGGGTCCAGCCCCAGCATTTT.

The chain uses TRBV2 and TRBJ1-3, with 7 bases aligning to TRBD1. The CDR3 runs 12 residues. Germline V CDR1 and CDR2: SNHLY, FYNNEI. Trimming cost V 5 bases and J 8 bases; bases outside gene matches: 3. The DNA for the CDR3 is TGTGCCAGCAGTTCTCAGGGGGACACCATATATTTT. Translated: CASSSQGDTIYF.

The gene calls are TRBV6-5 and TRBJ2-7; D possibly matches TRBD1 or TRBD2 (6 bases each). The V end lost 5 bases, the J end lost 2 bases, and 16 bases lay between the germline ends. Looked up from germline, CDR1 is MNHEY and CDR2 is SVGAGI. The CDR3 length is 15 residues. CDR3 DNA: TGTGCCAGCAGTACTAAAAGGGGGGCCCCCTACGAGCAGTACTTC. Translating it yields CASSTKRGAPYEQYF.

This chain uses TRBV7-9 with TRBJ2-1; 10 bases fit TRBD2. The CDR3 sequence is 15 residues long. The germline gives CDR1 SEHNR, CDR2 FQNEAQ (reference sequence). Trimming removed 3 bases from V and 7 bases from J; junction bases left unmatched: 6. CDR3 nucleotide sequence: TGTGCCAGCAGCTTTAGCGGGAGGCTAAGAAATGAGCAGTTCTTC. It specifies CASSFSGRLRNEQFF.

The CDR3 here is CASSPAINSPLHF. The DNA of the CDR3 is TGCGCCAGCAGTCCAGCTATAAATTCACCCCTCCACTTT. The V call is TRBV5-1, the J call TRBJ1-6; unclear D gene. Trimming removed 5 bases at V and 7 bases at J, with 10 bases between. The CDR3 is 13 amino acids. Germline CDR1 SGHRS, CDR2 YFSETQ.

This chain links TRBV10-1 with TRBJ1-1; D is possibly TRBD1 (5 bases). The CDR3 has 13 amino acids. Trimming cost V 4 bases and J 1 base, with 7 bases left between them. Germline lookup yields CDR1 WNHNN and CDR2 SYGVQD (reference sequence). The CDR3 DNA is TGCGCCAGCAGTGGAGACAGGAACACTGAAGCTTTCTTT. This codes for CASSGDRNTEAFF.

The CDR3 nucleotides read TGTGCCAGCAGGCGAACTAGCGGGAGCGGTTCCGGGGAGCTGTTTTTT. Encoded protein: CASRRTSGSGSGELFF. The rearrangement joins TRBV27 to TRBJ2-2, with TRBD2 identical over 11 bases. Germline CDR1 is MNHEY and CDR2 is SMNVEV (reference sequence). The CDR3 length is 16 residues. The ends lost 6 bases at V and 6 bases at J; junction bases unmatched: 9.

The chain recombines TRBV29-1 with TRBJ1-2; D unclear. V lost 0 bases and J lost 5, with 4 bases in between. CDR1 and CDR2 from the germline V gene are SQVTM and ANQGSEA. The CDR3 is 11 amino acids. CDR3 residues: CSVEDQYGYTF. CDR3 nucleotide sequence: TGCAGCGTTGAAGATCAGTATGGCTACACCTTC.

The chain recombines TRBV7-2 with TRBJ1-2; 9 bases align to TRBD1. This CDR3 region has 17 residues. Trimming cost V 5 bases and J 6 bases; bases outside gene matches: 16. Germline V gives CDR1 SGHTA, CDR2 FQGNSA. The CDR3 loop is CASSEPFNRGPSDGYTF. DNA of the CDR3: TGTGCCAGCAGCGAACCCTTCAACAGGGGGCCCTCGGATGGCTACACCTTC.

The chain couples TRBV28 to TRBJ1-2; D unresolved. Trimming removed 3 bases at V and 3 bases at J, with 11 bases between. This CDR3 contains 14 residues. Per germline, CDR1 MDHEN and CDR2 SYDVKM. CDR3 coding DNA: TGTGCCAGCAGTTTCCCTGATGAGGACTATGGCTACACCTTC. This sequence encodes CASSFPDEDYGYTF.

The chain is built from TRBV14 and TRBJ2-5; D remains unclear. V lost 0 bases, J lost 4 bases, and 12 bases lay in between. The V gene's germline CDR1 is SGHDN and CDR2 FVKESK. The CDR3 extends over 15 amino acids. DNA for the CDR3: TGTGCCAGCAGCCAAGATTTGACGAGGCGAGAGACCCAGTACTTC. Translating gives CASSQDLTRRETQYF.

In DNA, the CDR3 is TGTGCCATCAGTGAGGGAAAGCAGTACTTC. Translating gives CAISEGKQYF. This sequence joins TRBV10-3 and TRBJ2-7; D gene ambiguous. Germline V gives CDR1 ENHRY, CDR2 SYGVKD. V dropped 2 bases and J dropped 8 bases, with 4 bases sitting between them. This CDR3 region has 10 residues.

V gene TRBV19 combines with J gene TRBJ2-7; TRBD1 matches at 9 bases. This CDR3 comprises 17 residues. V lost 5 bases, J lost 6 bases, and 17 bases stayed unmatched. Germline V lookup: CDR1 LNHDA, CDR2 SQIVND (reference sequence). The CDR3 coding sequence is TGTGCCAGTAGTCTCTCTCTGGTAGGACAGGGGTCGGCCGAGCAGTACTTC. Its protein is CASSLSLVGQGSAEQYF.

The rearrangement joins TRBV9 to TRBJ1-2, with D uncertain. Germline V gives CDR1 SGDLS, CDR2 YYNGEE. The ends were cut back, 3 bases at V and 8 bases at J, with 14 bases in the middle. The CDR3 loop spans 13 amino acids. The chain's CDR3 is CASSAFGPRGYTF. Written as DNA, the CDR3 is TGTGCCAGCAGCGCATTTGGACCGAGGGGCTACACCTTC. Complete variable domain (other parts from reference TRBV9 and TRBJ1-2): DSGVTQTPKHLITATGQRVTLRCSPRSGDLSVYWYQQSLDQGLQFLIQYYNGEERAKGNILERFSAQQFPDLHSELNLSSLELGDSALYFCASSAFGPRGYTFGSGTRLTVV.

This clone was seen just once. The V call is TRBV5-1, the J call TRBJ2-1, with D tentatively TRBD2 (5 bases). V was pared by 5 bases and J by 0 bases, with 9 bases between. The germline V gene has CDR1 SGHRS and CDR2 YFSETQ. The length of the CDR3 is 14 residues. DNA for the CDR3: TGCGCCAGCAGTGTGGGGAGCTCCTACAATGAGCAGTTCTTC. This gives the protein CASSVGSSYNEQFF.

The chain couples TRBV11-2 to TRBJ1-1; 8 bases fit TRBD1. Germline values: CDR1 SGHAT, CDR2 FQNNGV. CDR3 length equals 19 residues. J gave up 0 bases and V 0 bases, and 12 bases lay outside the gene matches. The CDR3 sequence is CASSLDRRGQVSLNTEAFF. CDR3 nucleotide sequence: TGTGCCAGCAGCTTAGATCGGAGGGGACAGGTGTCATTGAACACTGAAGCTTTCTTT.

This clone was observed once. The chain links TRBV19 to TRBJ1-5, with 7 nucleotides matching TRBD1. Germline V gene data show CDR1 as LNHDA and CDR2 as SQIVND (reference sequence). The V segment lost 6 bases and the J segment 3 bases; nucleotides outside the gene matches: 11. The CDR3 length is 16 residues. In DNA, the CDR3 is TGTGCCAGTAGACCTTATATCACAGGGGACAATCAGCCCCAGCATTTT. Encoded protein: CASRPYITGDNQPQHF.